Presented here are 30 T cell receptor beta chains from one specimen sequenced in a study of CD8+CD57+ T cells in acquired aplastic anemia. In patients chosen for sequencing, flow cytometry had shown CD8+CD57+ cell expansion. The study profiled TCR beta VDJ and CDR3 using genomic DNA as template. Each CDR3 protein is one row after TCRdb ran MiXCR on the reads. The sample carries over 150,000 distinct CDR3 sequences, about 60% recorded once. Input material: sorted CD4+, CD8+, or CD8+CD57+ T cells (not recorded which) from PBMCs. Every receptor here comes from a human donor with aplastic anemia.

The chain is built from TRBV7-9 and TRBJ2-7, with D perhaps TRBD2 (6 bases). V was shortened by 8 bases and J by 7 bases, with 18 bases between the two germline ends. There are 13 residues in the CDR3. Per germline, CDR1 SEHNR and CDR2 FQNEAQ (reference sequence). The CDR3, as DNA: TGTGCCAGCTCGGGACTCGGAATGGGGGAGCAGTACTTC. This encodes CASSGLGMGEQYF.

This chain uses TRBV10-3 with TRBJ2-7; D gene ambiguous. This CDR3 has 12 amino acids. CDR1 ENHRY and CDR2 SYGVKD come from the germline V gene. V lost 0 bases, J lost 2 bases, and 2 bases lay in between. CDR3 loop: CAISESPYEQYF. For the CDR3, the DNA is TGTGCCATCAGTGAGTCACCCTACGAGCAGTACTTC.

This chain uses TRBV25-1 with TRBJ2-3; D gene ambiguous. The DNA end favors TRBJ1-5, so the J call may be wrong. The CDR3 runs to 14 residues. CDR1 MGHDK and CDR2 SYGVNS come from the germline V gene. CDR3 nucleotides: TGTGCCAGCAGTGAAGAAGGTAGCACAGATACGCAGCATTTT. It encodes CASSEEGSTDTQHF.

The chain couples TRBV7-4 to TRBJ2-1; 9 positions match TRBD1. Germline V lookup: CDR1 SGHVT, CDR2 SQSDAQ. The CDR3 covers 16 residues. The V segment lost 4 bases and the J segment 5 bases; nucleotides outside the gene matches: 9. The CDR3 nucleotides read TGTGCCAGCAGCTCCCTTCGGGGACAGGGCCACAATGAGCAGTTCTTC. Translation gives CASSSLRGQGHNEQFF.

The chain combines TRBV7-7 with TRBJ1-6; possible D gene TRBD1, 5 bases. This CDR3 has 16 residues. The ends were cut back, 5 bases at V and 10 bases at J, with 21 bases in the middle. Looked up from germline, CDR1 is SSHAT and CDR2 is FNYEAQ (reference sequence). In DNA, the CDR3 is TGTGCCAGCAGCCCTAGTCAGGGAGCAGATAGGTCACCCCTCCACTTT. It specifies CASSPSQGADRSPLHF.

The chain links TRBV20-1 to TRBJ2-6; D unclear. Germline assignment: CDR1 DFQATT and CDR2 SNEGSKA (reference sequence). Trimming removed 3 bases at V and 15 bases at J, with 3 bases between. This CDR3 region has 8 residues. CDR3 nucleotides: TGCAGTGCTAGGGGCCTGACTTTC. Translation gives CSARGLTF.

This clonotype was observed at least ten times. The chain employs TRBV2 and TRBJ2-1; the match to TRBD2 covers 7 bases. Germline loops: CDR1 SNHLY, CDR2 FYNNEI. The CDR3 length is 15 residues. The V and J ends lost 3 bases and 10 bases, in that order; junction bases with no gene match: 12. CDR3 sequence reads: CASSDFGGTGGEQFF. The CDR3 DNA sequence: TGTGCCAGCAGTGACTTCGGGGGGACGGGCGGGGAGCAGTTCTTC.

The V gene is TRBV6-5, the J gene TRBJ2-7, with D maybe TRBD1 (6 bases). V gave up 6 bases and J gave up 4 bases, with 19 bases separating them. The CDR3 covers 15 residues. Germline V lookup: CDR1 MNHEY, CDR2 SVGAGI. The CDR3 DNA is TGTGCCAGCAGCCCCGGGACACGGCTGGGGTACGAGCAGTACTTC. This translates into CASSPGTRLGYEQYF.

In its sample, this clonotype was seen a few times. This sequence joins TRBV20-1 and TRBJ1-2, with 7 bases matching TRBD1. The J segment lost 0 bases and the V segment lost 6 bases, leaving 4 bases of the junction unmatched. Germline CDR1 is DFQATT and CDR2 is SNEGSKA (reference sequence). The CDR3 is made up of 13 amino acids. CDR3 amino acids: CSAPGQPNYGYTF. Written as DNA, the CDR3 is TGCAGTGCGCCGGGACAGCCTAACTATGGCTACACCTTC.

The rearrangement links TRBV12-3 or TRBV12-4 to TRBJ1-1, with D uncertain. The germline V and J ends were trimmed by 5 bases and 8 bases, with 15 bases remaining between them. CDR3 size: 13 residues. The CDR3 bases are TGTGCCAGCAGTAGGGTAGCGGTTTCGGAAGCTTTCTTT. Translation gives CASSRVAVSEAFF.

The rearrangement links TRBV20-1 to TRBJ2-5; 15 bases map to TRBD2. V was clipped by 1 base and J by 8 bases; unmatched bases: 5. In germline, CDR1 is DFQATT, CDR2 SNEGSKA (reference sequence). The CDR3 is 15 amino acids. DNA for the CDR3: TGCAGTGCTAGAGGAGGACTAGCGGGGGGGCGAACCCAGTACTTC. Protein sequence: CSARGGLAGGRTQYF.

This clonotype has a handful of counts. The CDR3 sequence: CASSLSVGGTEAFF. The CDR3 nucleotides read TGTGCCAGCAGCTTATCTGTAGGGGGGACTGAAGCTTTCTTT. The chain has TRBV7-2 and TRBJ1-1; a weak D match, TRBD1 (6 bases). This CDR3 spans 14 amino acids. Germline lookup yields CDR1 SGHTA and CDR2 FQGNSA. Trimming took 2 bases from V and 5 from J, leaving 12 bases between them.

The chain is built from TRBV7-2 and TRBJ1-2, with 7 nucleotides matching TRBD1. CDR1 SGHTA and CDR2 FQGNSA come from the germline V gene. The CDR3 consists of 13 residues. The V and J ends lost 2 bases and 10 bases, in that order; junction bases with no gene match: 7. CDR3 DNA: TGTGCCAGCAGCTTAACAGGGGCAAGGTTCTACACCTTC. Its translation is CASSLTGARFYTF. Complete variable domain (other parts from reference TRBV7-2 and TRBJ1-2): GAGVSQSPSNKVTEKGKDVELRCDPISGHTALYWYRQSLGQGLEFLIYFQGNSAPDKSGLPSDRFSAERTGGSVSTLTIQRTQQEDSAVYLCASSLTGARFYTFGSGTRLTVV.

This clonotype turned up a few times. This sequence joins TRBV2 and TRBJ1-3; 8 nucleotides line up with TRBD1. V dropped 6 bases and J dropped 0; count of bases not matched to a gene: 7. The CDR3 is 16 amino acids. Germline V gene lookup returns CDR1 SNHLY and CDR2 FYNNEI. CDR3 coding DNA: TGTGCCAGCAGCAGACAGGGGCCCAGCTCTGGAAACACCATATATTTT. It encodes CASSRQGPSSGNTIYF.

V gene TRBV7-9 combines with J gene TRBJ1-1; 8 bases are shared with TRBD1. CDR1 SEHNR and CDR2 FQNEAQ come from the germline V gene (reference sequence). The V segment lost 5 bases and the J segment 1 base; nucleotides outside the gene matches: 9. This CDR3 has 16 amino acids. CDR3 DNA: TGTGCCAGCAGCCCACGTAGACAGGGGAAGAACACTGAAGCTTTCTTT. Translation: CASSPRRQGKNTEAFF.

The chain couples TRBV7-3 to TRBJ2-5; TRBD2 might be the D (5 bases). Between the trimmed V and J ends, which lost 5 bases and 5 bases, there was a span of 15 bases. CDR1 SGHTA and CDR2 FQGTGA come from the germline V gene. The length of the CDR3 is 14 residues. The CDR3 is CASSPTSLSETQYF. In DNA, the CDR3 is TGTGCCAGCAGCCCAACTAGTCTTTCCGAGACCCAGTACTTC.

Many counts were recorded for this clonotype. V and J are TRBV2 and TRBJ2-7; D is uncertain. Between the trimmed V and J ends, which lost 6 bases and 3 bases, there was a span of 18 bases. The germline gives CDR1 SNHLY, CDR2 FYNNEI. The CDR3 totals 15 residues. CDR3 sequence: CASSPAYSKHYEQYF. The CDR3 nucleotides are TGTGCCAGCAGCCCGGCGTACTCGAAACACTACGAGCAGTACTTC. Full variable domain (remainder filled in from reference TRBV2 and TRBJ2-7): EPEVTQTPSHQVTQMGQEVILRCVPISNHLYFYWYRQILGQKVEFLVSFYNNEISEKSEIFDDQFSVERPDGSNFTLKIRSTKLEDSAMYFCASSPAYSKHYEQYFGPGTRLTVT.

The chain employs TRBV20-1 and TRBJ2-1; D gene unclear. The germline V and J ends were trimmed by 3 bases and 11 bases, with 11 bases remaining between them. Germline CDR1 reads DFQATT; CDR2 reads SNEGSKA (reference sequence). CDR3 length equals 11 residues. The CDR3 spells CSASRLEQQFF. The CDR3, as DNA: TGCAGTGCTAGTAGGTTAGAACAGCAGTTCTTC.

The chain joins TRBV10-2 to TRBJ1-6; possible D gene TRBD1, 5 bases. The CDR3 sequence is 15 residues long. CDR1 and CDR2 (germline): WSHSY, SAAADI. V was shortened by 4 bases and J by 7 bases, with 14 bases between the two germline ends. The CDR3 here is CASSGGPSNNSPLHF. The CDR3 coding sequence is TGCGCCAGCAGTGGGGGACCCTCGAACAATTCACCCCTCCACTTT.

This clonotype was recorded once. The J gene is TRBJ2-5, the V gene TRBV4-3; 7 nucleotides match TRBD1. The CDR3 runs to 15 residues. CDR1 is LGHNA and CDR2 is YSLEER in the germline V gene. V lost 3 bases and J lost 0; bases outside the gene matches: 4. The CDR3 DNA reads TGCGCCAGCAGCCATGCGGACAGGTACCAAGAGACCCAGTACTTC. As protein: CASSHADRYQETQYF.

The chain couples TRBV7-8 to TRBJ2-6; D unclear. The CDR3 is 12 amino acids. CDR1 and CDR2 from the germline V gene are SGHVS and FQNEAQ. The ends were cut back, 3 bases at V and 11 bases at J, with 8 bases in the middle. The CDR3 spells CASSFGYYVLTF. CDR3 bases: TGTGCCAGCAGCTTTGGGTACTACGTCCTGACTTTC.

In this sample, this clonotype turned up once. The chain carries TRBV29-1 and TRBJ1-1, with a possible D match to TRBD1 (5 bases). Germline CDR1 SQVTM, CDR2 ANQGSEA. The V and J ends lost 7 bases and 4 bases respectively, with 13 bases between them. The CDR3 has 12 amino acids. This chain's CDR3 is CSAGRQGTEAFF. CDR3 nucleotide sequence: TGCAGCGCCGGTCGGCAGGGCACTGAAGCTTTCTTT. The entire variable domain, with the rest obtained from reference TRBV29-1 and TRBJ1-1, is as follows: SAVISQKPSRDICQRGTSLTIQCQVDSQVTMMFWYRQQPGQSLTLIATANQGSEATYESGFVIDKFPISRPNLTFSTLTVSNMSPEDSSIYLCSAGRQGTEAFFGQGTRLTVV.

This chain joins TRBV19 and TRBJ2-7; D is perhaps TRBD1 (6 bases). This CDR3 contains 11 residues. Trimming stripped 3 bases from V and 7 bases from J, with 7 bases between. CDR1 is LNHDA, CDR2 SQIVND, per germline (reference sequence). CDR3 amino acids: CASSIDREQYF. DNA of the CDR3: TGTGCCAGTAGTATCGACAGGGAGCAGTACTTC.

As for this clonotype: A much more abundant neighbour one base away suggests this may be a read error. V usage is TRBV5-1 and J usage is TRBJ2-1, with 9 bases aligning to TRBD1. There are 15 residues in the CDR3. Germline V lookup: CDR1 SGHRS, CDR2 YFSETQ. The CDR3 region has the DNA TGTGCCAGCAGCTGGGGGACAGGGCTTTACAATGAGCAGTTCTTC. It specifies CASSWGTGLYNEQFF. Full variable domain (outside the CDR3, taken from reference TRBV5-1 and TRBJ2-1): KAGVTQTPRYLIKTRGQQVTLSCSPISGHRSVSWYQQTPGQGLQFLFEYFSETQRNKGNFPGRFSGRQFSNSRSEMNVSTLELGDSALYLCASSWGTGLYNEQFFGPGTRLTVL.

This clonotype was recorded many times. The chain employs TRBV20-1 and TRBJ1-4, with TRBD1 as a possible D gene (6 bases). This CDR3 is built from 13 residues. The V gene's germline CDR1 is DFQATT and CDR2 SNEGSKA (reference sequence). V shed 3 bases and J shed 1 base, with 6 bases lying between them. DNA of the CDR3: TGCAGTGCTAGCAGGGGAACTAATGAAAAACTGTTTTTT. Translated: CSASRGTNEKLFF.

The CDR3 nucleotides are TGCAGTGCCCCCGGGGACTCTGGGGCCAACGTCCTGACTTTC. Translated: CSAPGDSGANVLTF. The chain combines TRBV20-1 with TRBJ2-6; possibly TRBD2 for D (5 bases). Germline CDR1 DFQATT, CDR2 SNEGSKA (reference sequence). Trimming pared 6 bases from V and 0 bases from J, leaving 9 bases between. The CDR3 sequence is 14 residues long.

The V gene is TRBV15, the J gene TRBJ2-3; 12 positions match TRBD2. The CDR3 sequence is 16 residues long. J was trimmed by 5 bases and V by 9 bases; bases with no gene match: 12. The V gene's germline CDR1 is LNHNV and CDR2 YYDKDF (reference sequence). The CDR3 here is CATSLGLAGRGDTQYF. CDR3 DNA: TGTGCCACTTCTCTCGGACTAGCGGGGAGGGGAGATACGCAGTATTTT.

The J gene is TRBJ2-7, the V gene TRBV25-1; TRBD2 might be the D (7 bases). The germline V and J ends were trimmed by 5 bases and 5 bases, with 10 bases remaining between them. Germline loops: CDR1 MGHDK, CDR2 SYGVNS. CDR3 length: 12 amino acids. This CDR3 is CASSRGGDEQYF. As DNA, the CDR3 is TGTGCCAGCAGTAGGGGGGGTGACGAGCAGTACTTC.

V is TRBV2 and J is TRBJ2-1, with TRBD2 matching 14 bases. Looked up from germline, CDR1 is SNHLY and CDR2 is FYNNEI. There are 14 residues in the CDR3. The V gene end was trimmed by 9 bases and the J gene end by 7 bases; junction bases not matched to a gene: 5. The CDR3 coding sequence is TGTGCCAGAGGGACTAGCGGGAGTCGGAATGAGCAGTTCTTC. This encodes CARGTSGSRNEQFF.

The gene calls are TRBV25-1 and TRBJ1-1; D not certain. Trimming left V 5 bases short and J 0 bases short, with 10 bases between. CDR1 MGHDK and CDR2 SYGVNS come from the germline V gene. The CDR3 extends over 14 amino acids. Written as DNA, the CDR3 is TGTGCCAGCAGTAAAGGCGTTGTGAACACTGAAGCTTTCTTT. It codes for CASSKGVVNTEAFF.